The 8 T cell receptor beta chains presented below share a single source sample, sequenced in a study of control samples from healthy donors and cancer patients. Libraries were prepared by immunoSEQ multiplex PCR; TCRdb keeps only in-frame clonotypes and omits some of them. The sample lists about 120,000 clones; 85% to 90% were seen once. Input material: PBMCs. Receptors originate from a woman in her fifties or sixties with colorectal cancer.

The V and J genes are TRBV24-1 and TRBJ1-5, with D possibly matching TRBD1 (5 bases). The germline V gene has CDR1 KGHDR and CDR2 SFDVKD. CDR3 size: 13 residues. The CDR3 protein is CAAGREGNQPQHF. The CDR3 DNA reads TGTGCGGCGGGACGTGAGGGCAATCAGCCCCAGCATTTT.

V is TRBV28 and J is TRBJ2-3; D is ambiguous. V was cut by 3 bases and J by 6 bases, with 7 bases left in between. Germline V CDR1 and CDR2: MDHEN, SYDVKM. The CDR3 consists of 12 residues. The CDR3 DNA is TGTGCCAGCAGTTTCCCGCGCGATACGCAGTATTTT. It specifies CASSFPRDTQYF.

The rearrangement uses TRBV10-2 and TRBJ1-4, with D possibly TRBD1 on 5 matching bases. Trimming took off 6 bases at V and 0 bases at J, with 11 bases between the two ends. CDR3 length equals 15 residues. Germline assignment: CDR1 WSHSY and CDR2 SAAADI. The DNA of the CDR3 is TGCGCCAGCAGCGCGGGGGGTGCAACTAATGAAAAACTGTTTTTT. This translates into CASSAGGATNEKLFF.

The chain carries TRBV15 and TRBJ1-1; 8 bases match TRBD1. The CDR3 is 14 amino acids. Looked up from germline, CDR1 is LNHNV and CDR2 is YYDKDF (reference sequence). V was clipped by 3 bases and J by 6 bases; unmatched bases: 6. Here the CDR3 reads CATSSSAGGSEAFF. The CDR3 region has the DNA TGTGCCACCAGCAGTTCTGCAGGGGGCTCTGAAGCTTTCTTT.

The chain uses TRBV27 and TRBJ2-7; a possible D gene is TRBD2 (6 bases). This CDR3 is 17 amino acids long. Germline CDR1 and CDR2: MNHEY and SMNVEV (reference sequence). V was clipped by 6 bases and J by 2 bases, with 23 bases between them. The CDR3 bases are TGTGCCAGCAGCGGGGGAAAACAGGTCCGGACTCCCTACGAGCAGTACTTC. Amino acids: CASSGGKQVRTPYEQYF.

The chain carries TRBV2 and TRBJ1-3, with D hard to call. The V and J ends lost 0 bases and 0 bases respectively, with 24 bases between them. The germline V gene encodes CDR1 SNHLY and CDR2 FYNNEI. The CDR3 length is 21 residues. CDR3 residues: CASSEALRFHIRRISGNTIYF. The DNA for the CDR3 is TGTGCCAGCAGTGAAGCGCTTCGTTTTCATATCCGGAGAATCTCTGGAAACACCATATATTTT.

CDR3 loop: CASSLFGGLGGELFF. Written as DNA, the CDR3 is TGTGCCAGCAGCTTATTTGGGGGGTTGGGCGGGGAGCTGTTTTTT. The chain has TRBV7-2 and TRBJ2-2, with a weak D call TRBD2 (6 bases). The CDR3 loop spans 15 amino acids. Germline V gives CDR1 SGHTA, CDR2 FQGNSA. V gave up 2 bases and J gave up 7 bases, with 14 bases separating them. The whole variable domain, remainder taken from reference TRBV7-2 and TRBJ2-2, is GAGVSQSPSNKVTEKGKDVELRCDPISGHTALYWYRQSLGQGLEFLIYFQGNSAPDKSGLPSDRFSAERTGGSVSTLTIQRTQQEDSAVYLCASSLFGGLGGELFFGEGSRLTVL.

This chain connects TRBV11-2 to TRBJ2-6, with 7 bases fitting TRBD1. Germline V lookup: CDR1 SGHAT, CDR2 FQNNGV. V lost 2 bases, J lost 0 bases, and 4 bases stayed unmatched. The CDR3 extends over 17 amino acids. DNA of the CDR3: TGTGCCAGCAGCTTACCGGGACAGCACTCTGGGGCCAACGTCCTGACTTTC. It translates to CASSLPGQHSGANVLTF.